These T cell receptor beta chains were read from a single sample in a study of blood T cells in healthy people across ages. TCRdb reprocessed the 5' RACE reads via MiXCR and lists one record per CDR3 protein. The sample has roughly 800,000 distinct CDR3 sequences; roughly 60% are singletons. The sample taken for sequencing was blood. These receptors originate from a man aged 25 to 45 in good health. The conserved cysteine and the conserved F or W are not part of the CDR3 here. A D gene is named only where the DNA matches it firmly.

j_gene: -
len: 9
d_gene: -
v_gene: TRBV6-5
CDR3aa: ASQRNSEQY

j_gene: -
len: 11
d_gene: -
v_gene: TRBV6-5
CDR3aa: ASSYKGQETQY

j_gene: TRBJ2-1
len: 14
d_gene: TRBD2
v_gene: TRBV6-4
CDR3aa: ASSDQRGGQGNEQF

j_gene: TRBJ2-1
len: 13
d_gene: TRBD2
v_gene: TRBV28
CDR3aa: ASSLLASGSREQF

j_gene: TRBJ2-7
len: 13
d_gene: TRBD2
v_gene: TRBV9
CDR3aa: ASSVAPGLQYEQY

j_gene: TRBJ1-2
len: 12
d_gene: -
v_gene: TRBV15
CDR3aa: ATSDEEGYYGYT

j_gene: TRBJ2-1
len: 10
d_gene: -
v_gene: TRBV6-2/TRBV6-3
CDR3aa: ASRRELNEQF

j_gene: TRBJ2-3
len: 12
d_gene: -
v_gene: TRBV18
CDR3aa: ASSPGGPVDTQY

j_gene: TRBJ2-5
len: 14
d_gene: TRBD2
v_gene: TRBV4-1
CDR3aa: ASSHPLAGGQETQY

j_gene: TRBJ2-1
len: 11
d_gene: -
v_gene: TRBV7-2
CDR3aa: ASSSSQENEQF